This T cell receptor beta chain was documented in a study of blood T cells in healthy people across ages. Trimming cost V 9 bases and J 7 bases; bases outside gene matches: 5. The CDR3 has 12 amino acids. Germline lookup yields CDR1 ENHRY and CDR2 SYGVKD. Primed by a sample-barcoded 5' primer and a J-beta primer mix, a second PCR proceeded for 7 to 11 cycles. TCRdb fed the 5' RACE reads into MiXCR, producing one record per CDR3 protein. The data show approximately 780,000 distinct CDR3 sequences, around 25% seen once. These data also formed part of another study, on T cells of mothers and their children.

The chain has TRBV10-3 and TRBJ2-1, with 8 positions matching TRBD1. The sequence was collected from a boy younger than 18 in good health. Sequenced sample: blood. In nucleotides, the CDR3 is TGTGCCATAGGACAGGGCCGGAATGAGCAGTTCTTC. It encodes CAIGQGRNEQFF.